What follows is one TCR beta chain and its context. Its antigen is unknown. No base qualities exist here, and no much larger clone lies one base off it. The data belong to a study of shared clonotypes between healthy human individuals (TCRdb year 2020). About the investigation overall: The cohort comprised a couple of women and three men aged 18 to 49 years. To estimate repertoire size and how much clonotypes are shared between individuals, the study performed deep sequencing of blood TCR repertoires from five healthy adults. Per donor, three plates each were used for CD4 naive and CD4 memory, two for CD8 naive, and one for CD8 memory. Libraries were prepared and TCR repertoires were sequenced by different laboratories using diverse techniques, in order to increase sequencing depth and limit assay-specific biases. Per donor, leukapheresis produced somewhere between about 0.9 and 9.5 billion PBMCs. The investigation overall reported the following: Higher generation probabilities were observed for clonotypes shared by all four sorted-subset donors than for non-shared clonotypes. Based on pairwise subsampling, the degree of clonotype sharing among donors was expected to be affected by sequencing depth. Larger estimated clonotype richness was generally found for naive subsets than for memory subsets. Sampling was restricted to blood, and TCR repertoires in tissue are likely to differ from TCR repertoires in blood. Because the study included a small number of donors, the genetic and exposure-history diversity represented was limited. When four donors were compared, the shared fraction of clonotypes was about 5% for naive CD4, 3.5% to 4% for naive CD8, 2.3% for memory CD4, and roughly 0.4% for memory CD8. Rarefaction of sorted-subset datasets indicated incomplete sequencing despite the large sequencing depth.

Using the deep immunoSEQ assay, multiplex PCR amplified TCR CDR3 regions from genomic DNA. Genomic DNA extracted from each cell subset was distributed evenly over all wells of several immunoSEQ 96-well plates, and each plate served as one replicate. For sorted subsets, each replicate PCR was loaded with about 0.2 ug genomic DNA, equivalent to 25,000 to 30,000 T cell genomes. Purified libraries were quantified with a Qubit 3.0 fluorometer, sized on a Bioanalyzer 2100, and re-quantified with the KAPA Library Quantification kit. Every immunoSEQ 96-well plate was sequenced on a dedicated single-read 150-cycle Illumina NextSeq 550 flow cell. The paper's processing steps were these. Because the immunoSEQ output held only junctional sequences and lacked quality scores, the filtering could not match the filtering applied to full-length reads. To assign V/J genes and CDR3, sequences were annotated against IMGT germline references using PyIR, a Python wrapper for IgBLAST v1.9. Reads were filtered out if the reads had weak V/J assignments (E-value above 1e-6), no CDR3, stop codons, out-of-frame junctions, or ambiguous translated residues. A V3J clonotype was defined by an identical inferred V gene, J gene, and CDR3 amino acid sequence. Percentage overlap between repertoires was computed as shared unique clonotypes divided by the size of the smaller repertoire. Richness of each repertoire was evaluated using RTK rarefaction, the Chao1 estimator, and Recon v2.1 estimates of unobserved clonotypes. Generation probabilities for all TCRbeta clonotypes obtained by the gDNA method from a few donors were computed using OLGA. The source is immuneACCESS, and TCRdb retained only in-frame sequences with V and J called. Part of the clones is not carried over; for the studies checked, unresolved V genes explain less than half of this, and the remainder is unexplained. V, J and clone size were drawn from that table, and D and trimming were deduced from the DNA. The sample has a few million clones on record, just over 90% of them singletons. The ten largest clones take up 0.39% of the sample.

Donors were healthy HIV-negative adults with no recently reported acute infections or vaccinations. Every donor was a Caucasian adult residing in Nashville, Tennessee, USA. CD4+ T cells were enriched by magnetic negative selection; naive cells were then positively selected on CD45RA, and the negative fraction formed the memory subset. After blood collection by leukapheresis, PBMCs were isolated using Ficoll-Histopaque density gradient centrifugation and then cryopreserved in the vapor phase of liquid nitrogen. Analytical flow cytometry was used to check the purity and quantity of every magnetically sorted T cell population. Genomic DNA was isolated from each sorted fraction and quantified by UV absorbance on a Nanodrop 2000c. Material for sequencing was naive CD4+ T cells from PBMCs. The cell subset or site label, as the study defines it: CD45RA+ positively selected. The clonotype was recovered from a man younger than 35 in good health. Some clones in this sample may be carry-over from other donors' samples.

The DNA reads as follows: TGTGCCAGCAGGACTAGCGGGTTTCACACAGATACGCAGTATTTT. This yields the protein CASRTSGFHTDTQYF. The chain links TRBV13 with TRBJ2-3, and 10 bases in between align with TRBD2. Including cysteine and phenylalanine, the CDR3 has 15 amino acids. Just the 45-base CDR3 DNA is kept, in frame starting at base 1. Trimmed from V: 6 bases; trimmed from J: 2 bases; junction bases lacking a gene match: 5. Based on the germline V gene (reference sequence), the CDR1 and CDR2 sequences are PRHDT and FYEKMQ.